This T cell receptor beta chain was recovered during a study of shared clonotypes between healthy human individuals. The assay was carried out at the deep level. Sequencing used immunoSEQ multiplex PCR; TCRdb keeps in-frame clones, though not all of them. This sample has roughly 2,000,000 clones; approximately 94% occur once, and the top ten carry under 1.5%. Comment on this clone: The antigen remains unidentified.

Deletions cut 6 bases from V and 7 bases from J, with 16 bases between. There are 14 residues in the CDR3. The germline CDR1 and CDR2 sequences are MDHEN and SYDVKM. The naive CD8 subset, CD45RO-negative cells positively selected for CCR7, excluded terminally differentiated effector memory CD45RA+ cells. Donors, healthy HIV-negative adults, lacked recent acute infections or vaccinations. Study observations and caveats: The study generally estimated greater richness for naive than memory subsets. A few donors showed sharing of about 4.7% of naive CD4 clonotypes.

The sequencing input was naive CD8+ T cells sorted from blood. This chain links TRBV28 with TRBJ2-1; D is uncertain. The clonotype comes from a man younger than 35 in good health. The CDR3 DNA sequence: TGTGCCAGCAGCCCCGATCAGAACCCTAATGAGCAGTTCTTC. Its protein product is CASSPDQNPNEQFF.